This T cell receptor (beta chain) was captured in a study of T cell repertoires in cytomegalovirus infection (dated by TCRdb to about 2019). Notes on the research overall: The HLA type of each donor mattered for the analysis, because public TCR beta signatures pointed to carriage of CMV infection along with the matching HLA type. The full study reports these points: The ex vivo response was dominated by HLA-C-restricted CMV-specific TCR beta clonotypes, which also provided the single most frequent clonotype in two of eight donors. Carriers of CMV infection plus the relevant HLA type were discriminated by the cumulative frequency of public TCR beta family members in the study cohort and in an independent roughly 340-donor cohort.

About this clonotype: Its binding antigen is unknown. Within one base of it there is no much larger clone, and no base qualities were kept.

The sequencer was an Illumina HiSeq 1500. Starting from the raw public reads, TCRdb applied fastp trimming at Q25, assembled clones with MiXCR and retained in-frame beta chains. For every CDR3 protein sequence, its rows merge into one entry that carries the most common genes and DNA. Counted in this sample were under 800,000 distinct CDR3 sequences; 20% to 30% of them appeared once. The ten top clones hold 6.5% to 10% of the sample. The sequence derives from a human donor in good health (CMV status not recorded). Some clones in this sample may be carry-over from other donors' samples. Sequencing was performed on CD8+ T cells from PBMCs.

The nucleotides read TGTGTCAGCAGCTTGGGGCCAGGGAGCTCCTACGAGCAGTACGTC. This yields the protein CVSSLGPGSSYEQYV. The chain employs TRBV5-5 and TRBJ2-7; the D gene is perhaps TRBD1 or TRBD2, each of them matching over 5 bases. Taken from cysteine to valine, the CDR3 has 15 residues. The sequence is cut down to CDR3 DNA, 45 bases in frame from base 1. Via the germline V gene (reference sequence), CDR1 is SGHKS and CDR2 YYEKEE.